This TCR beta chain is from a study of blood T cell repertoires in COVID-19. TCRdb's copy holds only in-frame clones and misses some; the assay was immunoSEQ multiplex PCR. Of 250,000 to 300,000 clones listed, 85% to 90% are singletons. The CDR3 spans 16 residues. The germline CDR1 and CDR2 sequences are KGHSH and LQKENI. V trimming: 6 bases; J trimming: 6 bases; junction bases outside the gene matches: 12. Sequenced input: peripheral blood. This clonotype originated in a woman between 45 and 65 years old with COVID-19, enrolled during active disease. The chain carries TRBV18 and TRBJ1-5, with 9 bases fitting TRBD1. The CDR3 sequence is CASSDKGTGRSQPQHF. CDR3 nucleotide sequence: TGTGCCAGCTCCGACAAGGGGACAGGGAGGAGTCAGCCCCAGCATTTT.